Listed below are T cell receptor beta chains from one sample, sequenced in a study of T cells in localized non-small cell lung cancer. Profiling relied on immunoSEQ multiplex PCR, and the TCRdb table lists in-frame clones only, not all of them. The table has around 41,000 clones, approximately 86% seen once. This sample comprised peripheral blood, obtained before any cancer treatment. The source of these receptors is a man aged 35 to 70 with stage I lung adenocarcinoma. Each CDR3 is given with its conserved first and last residue. Each record gives: J gene, D gene, clone size, V gene, CDR3 protein, CDR3 DNA. The D gene is left open where the match is weak. Not all rows give a size; the values are once, few, many and, for expanded clones, a class.

TRBJ1-5,NA,NA,TRBV7-9,CASSLGGSPNQPQHF,TGTGCCAGCAGCTTGGGAGGCAGCCCCAATCAGCCCCAGCATTTT
TRBJ1-4,TRBD1,NA,TRBV27,CASSFTGGSGEKLFF,TGTGCCAGCAGTTTTACAGGGGGCAGCGGTGAAAAACTGTTTTTT
TRBJ1-3,TRBD1,NA,TRBV7-2,CASSQWGQGGDTIYF,TGTGCCAGCAGCCAGTGGGGACAGGGGGGAGACACCATATATTTT
TRBJ2-3,NA,NA,TRBV7-3,CASSSTPNTDTQYF,TGTGCCAGCAGCTCGACACCGAACACAGATACGCAGTATTTT
TRBJ2-1,NA,NA,TRBV4-3,CASSQVVAEGSNEQFF,TGCGCCAGCAGCCAAGTCGTAGCGGAGGGAAGCAATGAGCAGTTCTTC
TRBJ2-7,TRBD1,NA,TRBV19,CATHGTGLYEQYF,TGTGCCACCCACGGGACAGGGTTGTACGAGCAGTACTTC
TRBJ1-2,NA,NA,TRBV4-1,CASSQQTGPNHYGYTF,TGCGCCAGCAGCCAACAGACAGGCCCTAATCACTATGGCTACACCTTC
TRBJ1-2,NA,few,TRBV25-1,CASSDSIYGYTF,TGTGCCAGCAGTGACAGCATCTATGGCTACACCTTC
TRBJ2-3,NA,NA,TRBV9,CASSLNRDKSTDTQYF,TGTGCCAGCAGCCTAAACCGGGACAAAAGCACAGATACGCAGTATTTT
TRBJ1-2,NA,once,TRBV4-3,CASSPTRGDYGYTF,TGCGCCAGCAGCCCAACCCGTGGGGACTATGGCTACACCTTC